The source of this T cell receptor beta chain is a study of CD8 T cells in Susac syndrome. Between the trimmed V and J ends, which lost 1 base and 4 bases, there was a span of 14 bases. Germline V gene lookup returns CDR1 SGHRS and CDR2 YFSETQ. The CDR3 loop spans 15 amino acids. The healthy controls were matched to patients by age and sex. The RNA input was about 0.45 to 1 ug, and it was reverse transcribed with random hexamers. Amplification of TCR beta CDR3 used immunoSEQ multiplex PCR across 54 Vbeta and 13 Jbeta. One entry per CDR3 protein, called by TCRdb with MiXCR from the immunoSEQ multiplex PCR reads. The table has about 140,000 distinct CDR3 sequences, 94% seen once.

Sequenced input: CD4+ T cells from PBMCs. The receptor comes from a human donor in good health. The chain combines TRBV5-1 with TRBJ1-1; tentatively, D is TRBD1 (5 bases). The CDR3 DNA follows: TGCGCCAGCAGCTTGCCCCCGGCGGGGGGCACTGAAGCTTTCTTT. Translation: CASSLPPAGGTEAFF.